This T cell receptor (beta chain) originates from a study of OX40 agonist ivuxolimab in advanced cancers. Study-level background: Patients were treated with intravenous ivuxolimab, dosed at 0.01 to 10 mg/kg and infused every 2 weeks.

Concerning this clone: Its target is not known.

Germline CDR1 reads SGHRS; CDR2 reads YFSETQ. The CDR3 covers 14 residues. Trimming removed 4 bases from V and 2 bases from J, with 11 bases in between. Sequencing was performed with immunoSEQ multiplex PCR; in TCRdb, only in-frame clones are kept and a portion is missing. This sample yields tens of thousands of clones, of which 93% are seen a single time; 6.2% belongs to the top ten. Study conclusions and caveats: On average, CD8+ T cells showed a greater number of expanded clones than CD4+. Clonal expansion from baseline to week 6 occurred in both CD4+ and CD8+ T cells.

This specimen was CD4+ or CD8+ T cells sorted from blood, taken in a trial of the OX40 agonist ivuxolimab. The receptor's source is an adult with an advanced solid tumor such as melanoma, head and neck, liver or kidney cancer. The rearrangement joins TRBV5-1 to TRBJ2-3; maybe TRBD1 (6 bases). CDR3 sequence (DNA): TGCGCCAGCAGCGAGGCAGGGGTCACAGATACGCAGTATTTT. This translates into CASSEAGVTDTQYF. Filled out from reference TRBV5-1 and TRBJ2-3, the complete variable domain reads KAGVTQTPRYLIKTRGQQVTLSCSPISGHRSVSWYQQTPGQGLQFLFEYFSETQRNKGNFPGRFSGRQFSNSRSEMNVSTLELGDSALYLCASSEAGVTDTQYFGPGTRLTVL.